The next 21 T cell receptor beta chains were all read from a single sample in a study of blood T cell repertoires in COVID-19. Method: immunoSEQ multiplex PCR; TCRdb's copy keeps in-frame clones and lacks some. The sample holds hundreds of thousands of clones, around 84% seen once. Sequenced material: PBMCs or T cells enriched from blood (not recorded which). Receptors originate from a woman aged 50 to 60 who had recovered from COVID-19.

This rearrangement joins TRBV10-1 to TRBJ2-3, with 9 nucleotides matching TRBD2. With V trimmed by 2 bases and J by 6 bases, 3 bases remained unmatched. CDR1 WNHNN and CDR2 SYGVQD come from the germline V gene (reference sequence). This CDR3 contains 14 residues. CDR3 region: CASSEAGGPDTQYF. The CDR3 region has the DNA TGCGCCAGCAGTGAGGCGGGGGGGCCGGATACGCAGTATTTT.

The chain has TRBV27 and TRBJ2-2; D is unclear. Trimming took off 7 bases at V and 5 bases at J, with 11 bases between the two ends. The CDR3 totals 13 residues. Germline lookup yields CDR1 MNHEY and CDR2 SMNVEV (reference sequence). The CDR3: CASKPSGTGELFF. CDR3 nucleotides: TGTGCCAGCAAGCCTAGTGGAACCGGGGAGCTGTTTTTT.

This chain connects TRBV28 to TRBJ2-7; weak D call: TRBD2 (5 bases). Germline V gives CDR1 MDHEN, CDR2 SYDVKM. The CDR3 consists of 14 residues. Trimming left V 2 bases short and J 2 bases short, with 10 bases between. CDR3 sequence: CASSLPGSTYEQYF. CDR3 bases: TGTGCCAGCAGTTTACCGGGGTCCACCTACGAGCAGTACTTC.

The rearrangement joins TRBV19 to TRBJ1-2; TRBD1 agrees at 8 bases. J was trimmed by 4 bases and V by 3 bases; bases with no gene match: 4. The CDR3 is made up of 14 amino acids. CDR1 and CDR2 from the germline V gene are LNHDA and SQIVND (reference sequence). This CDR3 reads CASSIVRGPYGYTF. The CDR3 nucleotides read TGTGCCAGTAGTATCGTCAGGGGGCCCTATGGCTACACCTTC.

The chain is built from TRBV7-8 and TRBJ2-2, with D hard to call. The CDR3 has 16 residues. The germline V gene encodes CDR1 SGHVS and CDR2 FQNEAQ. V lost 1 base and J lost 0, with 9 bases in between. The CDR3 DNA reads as TGTGCCAGCAGCTTAGACTCCTTCGCGAACACCGGGGAGCTGTTTTTT. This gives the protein CASSLDSFANTGELFF.

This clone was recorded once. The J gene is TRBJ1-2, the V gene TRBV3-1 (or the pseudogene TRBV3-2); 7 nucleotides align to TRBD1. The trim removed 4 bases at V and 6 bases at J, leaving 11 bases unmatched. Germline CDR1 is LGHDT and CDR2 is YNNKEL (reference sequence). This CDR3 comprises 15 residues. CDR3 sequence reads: CASSLNRGMEDGYTF. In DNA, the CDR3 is TGTGCCAGCAGCCTCAACAGGGGAATGGAGGATGGCTACACCTTC.

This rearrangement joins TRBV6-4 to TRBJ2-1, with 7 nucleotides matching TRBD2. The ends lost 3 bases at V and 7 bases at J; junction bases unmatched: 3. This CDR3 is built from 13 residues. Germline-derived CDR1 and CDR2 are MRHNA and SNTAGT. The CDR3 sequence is CASSEVGGNEQFF. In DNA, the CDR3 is TGTGCCAGCAGTGAAGTGGGAGGGAATGAGCAGTTCTTC.

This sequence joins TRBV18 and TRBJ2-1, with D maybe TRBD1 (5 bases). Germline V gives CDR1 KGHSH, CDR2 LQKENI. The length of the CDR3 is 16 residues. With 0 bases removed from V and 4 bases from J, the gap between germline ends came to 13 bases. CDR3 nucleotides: TGTGCCAGCTCACCACCGAAGGGGCAGAAGTACAATGAGCAGTTCTTC. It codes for CASSPPKGQKYNEQFF.

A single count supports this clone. The CDR3 loop is CASSRLGGPSEQYF. In DNA, the CDR3 is TGTGCCAGCAGTCGCCTGGGGGGTCCCTCCGAGCAGTACTTC. The J gene is TRBJ2-7, the V gene TRBV6-5, with D possibly being TRBD2 (6 bases). Trimming pared 5 bases from V and 6 bases from J, leaving 17 bases between. The CDR3 has 14 residues. Germline V CDR1 and CDR2: MNHEY, SVGAGI.

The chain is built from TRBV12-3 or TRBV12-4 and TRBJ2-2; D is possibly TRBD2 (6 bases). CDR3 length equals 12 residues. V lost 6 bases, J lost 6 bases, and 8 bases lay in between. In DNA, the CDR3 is TGTGCCAGCAGCGGGACTGCCGGGGAGCTGTTTTTT. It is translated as CASSGTAGELFF.

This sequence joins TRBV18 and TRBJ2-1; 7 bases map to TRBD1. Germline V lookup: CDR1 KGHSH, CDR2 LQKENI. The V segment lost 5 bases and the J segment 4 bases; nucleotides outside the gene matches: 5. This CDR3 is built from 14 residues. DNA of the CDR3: TGTGCCAGCTCAACATCAGGGGGTTACAATGAGCAGTTCTTC. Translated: CASSTSGGYNEQFF.

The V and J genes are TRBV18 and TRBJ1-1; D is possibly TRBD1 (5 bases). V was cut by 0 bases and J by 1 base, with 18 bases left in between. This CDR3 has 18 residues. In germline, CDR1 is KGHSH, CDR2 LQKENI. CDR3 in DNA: TGTGCCAGCTCACCACCGGGAAGGGGAAGCCGAGAGAACACTGAAGCTTTCTTT. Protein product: CASSPPGRGSRENTEAFF.

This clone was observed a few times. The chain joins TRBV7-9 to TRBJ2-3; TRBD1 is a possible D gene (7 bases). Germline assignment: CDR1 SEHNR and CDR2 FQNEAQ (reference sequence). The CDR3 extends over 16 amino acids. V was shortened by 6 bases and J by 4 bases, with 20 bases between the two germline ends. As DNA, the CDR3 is TGTGCCAGCAGGTTTAGCAGGGGGGCTGGAGCAGATACGCAGTATTTT. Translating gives CASRFSRGAGADTQYF. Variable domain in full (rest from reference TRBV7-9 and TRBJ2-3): DTGVSQNPRHKITKRGQNVTFRCDPISEHNRLYWYRQTLGQGPEFLTYFQNEAQLEKSRLLSDRFSAERPKGSFSTLEIQRTEQGDSAMYLCASRFSRGAGADTQYFGPGTRLTVL.

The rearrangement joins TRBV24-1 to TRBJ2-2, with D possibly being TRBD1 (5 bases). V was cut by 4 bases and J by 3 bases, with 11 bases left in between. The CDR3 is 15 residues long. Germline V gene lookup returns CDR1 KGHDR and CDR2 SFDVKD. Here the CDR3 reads CATSDLDRYTGELFF. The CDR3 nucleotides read TGTGCCACCAGTGACCTAGACAGATACACCGGGGAGCTGTTTTTT.

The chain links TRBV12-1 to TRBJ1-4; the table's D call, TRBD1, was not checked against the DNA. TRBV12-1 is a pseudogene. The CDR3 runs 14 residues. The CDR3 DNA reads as TGTGCCAGCAGCCAACAGGGAACTAATGAAAAACTGTTTTTT. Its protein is CASSQQGTNEKLFF.

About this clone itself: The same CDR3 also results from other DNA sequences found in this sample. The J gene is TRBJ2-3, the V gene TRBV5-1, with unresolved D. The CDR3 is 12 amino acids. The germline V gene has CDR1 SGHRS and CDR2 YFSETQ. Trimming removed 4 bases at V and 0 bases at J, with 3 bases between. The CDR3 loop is CASSPSTDTQYF. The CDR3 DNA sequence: TGCGCCAGCAGCCCTAGCACAGATACGCAGTATTTT.

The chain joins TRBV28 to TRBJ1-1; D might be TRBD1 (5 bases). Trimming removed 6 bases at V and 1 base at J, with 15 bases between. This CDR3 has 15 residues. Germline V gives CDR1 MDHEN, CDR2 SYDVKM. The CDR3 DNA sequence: TGTGCCAGCAGCCCCGAACAGGTACGGAACACTGAAGCTTTCTTT. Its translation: CASSPEQVRNTEAFF.

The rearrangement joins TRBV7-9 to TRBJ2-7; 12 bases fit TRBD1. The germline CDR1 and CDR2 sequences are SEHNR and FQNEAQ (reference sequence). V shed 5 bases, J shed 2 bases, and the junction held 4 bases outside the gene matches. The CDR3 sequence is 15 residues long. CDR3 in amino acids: CASSHGDRGPYEQYF. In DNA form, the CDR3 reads TGTGCCAGCAGCCATGGGGACAGGGGGCCCTACGAGCAGTACTTC.

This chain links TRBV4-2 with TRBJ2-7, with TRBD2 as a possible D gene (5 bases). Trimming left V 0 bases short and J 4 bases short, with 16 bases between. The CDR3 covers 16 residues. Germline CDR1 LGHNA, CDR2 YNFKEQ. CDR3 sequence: CASSQDTQRATYEQYF. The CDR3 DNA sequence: TGTGCCAGCAGCCAAGATACTCAGAGGGCCACGTACGAGCAGTACTTC.

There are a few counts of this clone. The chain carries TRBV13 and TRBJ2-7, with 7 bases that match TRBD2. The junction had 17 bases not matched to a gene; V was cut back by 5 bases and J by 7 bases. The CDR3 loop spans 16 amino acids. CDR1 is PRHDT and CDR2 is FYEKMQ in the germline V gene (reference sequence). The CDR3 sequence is CASSDPSLAYPWEQYF. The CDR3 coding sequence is TGTGCCAGCAGCGATCCATCACTAGCGTATCCCTGGGAGCAGTACTTC.

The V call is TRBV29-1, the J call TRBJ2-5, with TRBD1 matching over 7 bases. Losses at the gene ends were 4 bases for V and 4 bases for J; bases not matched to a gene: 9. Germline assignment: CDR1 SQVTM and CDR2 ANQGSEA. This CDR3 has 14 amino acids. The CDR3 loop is CSVAGTGARETQYF. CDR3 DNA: TGCAGCGTTGCTGGAACAGGGGCTCGAGAGACCCAGTACTTC.